The text below deals with one T cell receptor (beta chain). There is no known antigen for this receptor. The read terminates 3 residues before the CDR3 end, so the remaining end is supplied by the germline J gene. Every participant had a single incident cervical HPV16 infection, and women with prevalent HPV16 infections were excluded. Cervical HPV DNA was detected by MY09/MY11 PCR, and genotyping was performed by dot-blot hybridization. Fifteen mL of heparinized blood were centrifuged, and the buffy coat was aliquoted, frozen at -30°C, then stored at -80°C. QIAGEN kits were used to extract genomic DNA from buffy coat specimens. From cysteine to phenylalanine, the CDR3 is 15 amino acids long. Only the CDR3 bases that were read are kept: 36 of them, in frame from base 1. CDR1 and CDR2 are drawn from the germline V gene: MRHNA, SNTAGT. Clipping removes 0 bases from V and 4 bases from J, with 0 as the unmatched junction base count.

The record originates from a study of T cells in women clearing cervical HPV infection (dated by TCRdb to between 2017 and 2018). For context, the study as a whole: The cases were over 20 women with histologically confirmed HPV16-related CIN3 or worse, and 2 of these cases were invasive cancers. As quality controls, five blinded duplicates were added to each group, bringing the total to about 60 samples made up of 50 or so participants and 10 replicates. The parent cohort enrolled about 9,700 women aged 18 or older in Guanacaste, Costa Rica, in about 1993 to 1994 and followed the women for around 7 years. Controls were some 26 women whose single incident HPV16 infection cleared within 12 months without precancer or cancer developing. Cases had a median age of around 34 years compared with about 40 for controls, and baseline characteristics showed no significant differences between the groups. This exploratory proof-of-principle case-control study, nested within the Guanacaste HPV Natural History Study in Costa Rica, compared TCR repertoires among women with different cervical HPV16 outcomes. Blood from cases was drawn at the visit where the lesion was first identified, while blood from controls was drawn once the infection was no longer detected. Among cases, blood sampling occurred a median of roughly 150 days after lesion detection, with an interquartile range of 90 to 200 days. Cases and controls were matched on age within five years and on year of sample collection. HLA typing was available for only a few women, so HLA type could not be excluded as a confounder.

TCR beta CDR3 regions were amplified by multiplex PCR from an average of roughly 1,300 ng genomic DNA per sample using the immunoSEQ assay. Primer bias was corrected in the assay by using a complete synthetic TCR repertoire to establish an amplification baseline. Amplicons were sequenced on the Illumina platform. The authors processed their data as follows. Sequences were error-corrected by clustering with frequency ratios and a modified nearest-neighbor algorithm, then analyzed in the immunoSEQ Analyzer with IMGT gene definitions. At each rarefaction depth, TCR richness and evenness were averaged over 20 rarefaction repeats, and samples with fewer sequences than the depth were excluded. Relative abundances of V, D and J genes were compared between groups using Wilcoxon rank sum tests, with FDR correction applied. In the blinded duplicates, the intraclass correlation was approximately 95% for TCR richness and averaged around 78% across 66 gene segments. In its TCRdb copy, this immuneACCESS table keeps in-frame sequences only and misses some clones. Where compared with another copy, unresolved V genes explain less than half of these, and the others have no known cause. Clonal size and the V and J genes are those of that table, whereas D and trimming came from the DNA. The table kept for this sample lists approximately 49,000 clones. Clones ranked in the top ten supply around 1.6% of the sample.

The full study reports these points: Because the number of T cells in each sample was unknown, differences in richness could reflect differing T-cell content rather than repertoire biology. Lower TRBV6-7 relative abundance was observed in cases than in controls (approximately 0.1% versus 0.16%; Bonferroni P = 0.0008). The cross-sectional design could not show whether the associations came before the infection or were a result of it, and neither effector/memory subsets nor HPV-specific T cells were isolated. TCR repertoire richness was significantly higher in CIN3+ cases than in controls across sequencing depths, while evenness did not differ. Random forest classifiers combining richness and V gene abundances distinguished cases from controls with an estimated AUC of approximately 0.83.

Sequenced input: blood buffy coat. Recombination connected TRBV6-4 to TRBJ2-3; TRBD1 fits 11 bases in the junction. The sequence came from a woman aged 18-70 years with a cervical HPV16 infection that either progressed to CIN3+ or cleared (not recorded which). CDR3 DNA, as far as it was read: TGTGCCAGCAGTGACTCGGGACAGGGGGCAGATACG. It codes for CASSDSGQGADT. The whole CDR3 region reads CASSDSGQGADTQYF.